This T cell receptor (beta chain) was identified in a study of blood T cell repertoires in COVID-19. Assignment of participants to cohorts was predicated upon participant-reported clinical history. Only a few counts were recorded for this clone. In the source study's methods: The assay estimated nucleated cells by amplifying reference gene primers. Produced via immunoSEQ multiplex PCR; TCRdb's table is partial and in-frame only. That table furnishes V, J and clone size, whereas the DNA furnished D and trimming. The sample consists of some 230,000 clones, 80% to 90% of them appearing once. Trimming cost V 2 bases and J 0 bases, with 11 bases left between them. The CDR3 has 16 residues. The germline V gene encodes CDR1 MNHNS and CDR2 SASEGT.

Sequencing input: PBMCs or T cells enriched from blood (not recorded which). The chain is built from TRBV6-1 and TRBJ1-5, with TRBD1 as a possible D gene (6 bases). This sequence was found in a woman aged 18-35 years in a cohort exposed to, infected with or recovered from COVID-19 (not recorded which). CDR3 in amino acids: CASSELDRYSNQPQHF. The DNA for the CDR3 is TGTGCCAGCAGTGAACTTGACAGGTATAGCAATCAGCCCCAGCATTTT.